This section outlines one TCR beta chain sequence together with its context. These data come from a study of blood T cells in healthy people across ages. A J-beta primer mix and a sample-barcoded 5' primer were used in a second PCR of about 7 to 12 cycles. TCRdb used MiXCR to reprocess the 5' RACE reads, holding one entry per CDR3 protein. In the table there are approximately 760,000 distinct CDR3 sequences, 20% to 25% of which are singletons. The CDR3 extends over 15 amino acids. Trimming took 4 bases from V and 0 from J; bases not matched to a gene: 6. Looked up from germline, CDR1 is SGHRS and CDR2 is YFSETQ. Separately, the same data were catalogued under a study of T cells of mothers and their children.

Sequencing input: blood. This rearrangement joins TRBV5-1 to TRBJ1-1, with 7 bases identical to TRBD1. The origin of this receptor is a boy aged 10-17 years in good health. In DNA form, the CDR3 reads TGCGCCAGCAGCCCCTGGACAGGTATGAACACTGAAGCTTTCTTT. This gives the protein CASSPWTGMNTEAFF. The whole variable domain, filled in from reference TRBV5-1 and TRBJ1-1, reads KAGVTQTPRYLIKTRGQQVTLSCSPISGHRSVSWYQQTPGQGLQFLFEYFSETQRNKGNFPGRFSGRQFSNSRSEMNVSTLELGDSALYLCASSPWTGMNTEAFFGQGTRLTVV.